The next 5 T cell receptor beta chains were all read from a single sample in a study of shared clonotypes between healthy human individuals. The table came from immunoSEQ multiplex PCR; TCRdb's copy has only in-frame clones and leaves some out. The table lists 450,000 to 500,000 clones, 70% to 85% of them singletons. Sequencing used PBMCs. These receptors all come from a woman between 35 and 50 years old in good health. Some clones in this sample may be carry-over from other donors' samples.

The chain joins TRBV27 to TRBJ2-3; 9 bases fit TRBD2. The V gene's germline CDR1 is MNHEY and CDR2 SMNVEV (reference sequence). The CDR3 runs 17 residues. The J segment lost 9 bases and the V segment lost 2 bases, leaving 15 bases of the junction unmatched. In nucleotides, the CDR3 is TGTGCCAGCAGTTTAGGGTGGCGGGAGGGCCCAGGAAGGACGCAGTATTTT. The encoded protein is CASSLGWREGPGRTQYF.

Notes on this clone: A far larger clone is just one base off, so this is likely a read error. V is TRBV18 and J is TRBJ1-5; 9 bases are shared with TRBD1. V shed 4 bases, J shed 5 bases, and the junction held 0 bases outside the gene matches. Germline V CDR1 and CDR2: KGHSH, LQKENI. The CDR3 runs 13 residues. The CDR3 region is CASSRQGDQPQHF. The CDR3 DNA is TGTGCCAGCTCACGACAGGGGGATCAGCCCCAGCATTTT.

The chain links TRBV27 to TRBJ1-1; unclear D gene. CDR1 is MNHEY, CDR2 SMNVEV, per germline (reference sequence). V dropped 4 bases and J dropped 1 base, with 13 bases sitting between them. The length of the CDR3 is 15 residues. The CDR3 loop reads CASSSPRTANTEAFF. Written as DNA, the CDR3 is TGTGCCAGCAGTTCCCCTCGGACGGCGAACACTGAAGCTTTCTTT.

The chain combines TRBV7-2 with TRBJ2-7; D is unresolved. V lost 6 bases to trimming and J lost 2 bases, with 11 bases between them. Germline CDR1 SGHTA, CDR2 FQGNSA. The CDR3 sequence is 13 residues long. The CDR3 bases are TGTGCCAGCAGATCCGACGGTACCTACGAGCAGTACTTC. Its protein is CASRSDGTYEQYF.

The chain employs TRBV23-1 and TRBJ2-3, with D maybe TRBD2 (6 bases). TRBV23-1 carries the ORF label, with uncertain function. CDR3 length equals 15 residues. Trimming removed 8 bases at V and 1 base at J, with 16 bases between. The CDR3 DNA reads TGCGCCAGCGGCCTTCCGGGGGAGGGCACAGATACGCAGTATTTT. Its protein is CASGLPGEGTDTQYF.